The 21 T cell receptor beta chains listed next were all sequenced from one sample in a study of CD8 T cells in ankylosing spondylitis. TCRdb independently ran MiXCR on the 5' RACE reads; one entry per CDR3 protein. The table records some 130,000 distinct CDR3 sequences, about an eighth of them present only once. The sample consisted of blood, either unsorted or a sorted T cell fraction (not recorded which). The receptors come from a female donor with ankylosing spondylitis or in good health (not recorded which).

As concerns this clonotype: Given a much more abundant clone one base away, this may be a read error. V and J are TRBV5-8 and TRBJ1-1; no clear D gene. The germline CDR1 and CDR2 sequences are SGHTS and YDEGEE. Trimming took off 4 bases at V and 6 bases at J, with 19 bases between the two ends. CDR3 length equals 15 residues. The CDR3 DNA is TGTGCCAGCAGCACCGGCGGGGTTTACGTCCCTGAAGCTTTCTTT. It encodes CASSTGGVYVPEAFF.

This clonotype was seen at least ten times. Here the CDR3 reads CASSLVTGIIDEQFF. The CDR3 DNA reads as TGTGCCAGCAGTTTGGTGACAGGGATAATCGATGAGCAGTTCTTC. V usage is TRBV27 and J usage is TRBJ2-1; 7 bases align to TRBD1. J lost 8 bases, V lost 3 bases, and 10 bases had no gene match. Germline V lookup: CDR1 MNHEY, CDR2 SMNVEV (reference sequence). CDR3 length: 15 residues.

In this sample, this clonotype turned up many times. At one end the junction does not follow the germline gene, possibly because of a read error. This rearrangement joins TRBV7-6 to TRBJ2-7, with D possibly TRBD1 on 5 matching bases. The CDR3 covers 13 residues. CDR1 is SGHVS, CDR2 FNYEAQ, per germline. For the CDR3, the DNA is TGTGCCAGCAGCTTAAGCCAGGGCCTCACCATGCACTTC. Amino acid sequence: CASSLSQGLTMHF. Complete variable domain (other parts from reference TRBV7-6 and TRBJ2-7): GAGVSQSPRYKVTKRGQDVALRCDPISGHVSLYWYRQALGQGPEFLTYFNYEAQQDKSGLPNDRFSAERPEGSISTLTIQRTEQRDSAMYRCASSLSQGLTMHFGPGTRLTVT.

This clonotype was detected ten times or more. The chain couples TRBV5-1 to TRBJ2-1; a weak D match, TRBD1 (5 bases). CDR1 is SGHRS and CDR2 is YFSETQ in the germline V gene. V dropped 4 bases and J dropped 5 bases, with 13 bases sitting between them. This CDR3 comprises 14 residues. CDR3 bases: TGCGCCAGCAGCCGAAGGCTCAGGGACAATGAGCAGTTCTTC. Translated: CASSRRLRDNEQFF.

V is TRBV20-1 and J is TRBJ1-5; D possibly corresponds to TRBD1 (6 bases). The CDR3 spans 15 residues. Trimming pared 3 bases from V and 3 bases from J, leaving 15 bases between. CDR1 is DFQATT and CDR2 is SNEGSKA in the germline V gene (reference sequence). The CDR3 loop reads CSASDRGVTNQPQHF. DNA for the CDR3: TGCAGTGCTAGCGATAGGGGGGTTACCAATCAGCCCCAGCATTTT.

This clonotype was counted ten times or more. The CDR3, as DNA: TGCGCCAGCAGCTTGGGCGGACAGGGGAATGAGCAGTTCTTC. It yields the protein CASSLGGQGNEQFF. The rearrangement links TRBV5-1 to TRBJ2-1; 9 bases agree with TRBD1. In germline, CDR1 is SGHRS, CDR2 YFSETQ. Trimming cost V 0 bases and J 7 bases; bases outside gene matches: 2. This CDR3 contains 14 residues.

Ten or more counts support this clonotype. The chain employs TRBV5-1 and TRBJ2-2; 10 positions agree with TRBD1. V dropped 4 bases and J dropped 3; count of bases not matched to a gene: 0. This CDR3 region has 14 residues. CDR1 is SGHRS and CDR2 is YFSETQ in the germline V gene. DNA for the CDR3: TGCGCCAGCAGCGGGACAGGGGACACCGGGGAGCTGTTTTTT. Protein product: CASSGTGDTGELFF.

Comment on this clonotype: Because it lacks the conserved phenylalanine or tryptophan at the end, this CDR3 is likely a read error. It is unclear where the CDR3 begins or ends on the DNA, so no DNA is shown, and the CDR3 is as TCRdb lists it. The chain's CDR3 is CAGSFFILG. The chain employs TRBV7-6 and TRBJ2-7. The CDR3 spans 9 residues, counting both ends. The germline gives CDR1 SGHVS, CDR2 FNYEAQ.

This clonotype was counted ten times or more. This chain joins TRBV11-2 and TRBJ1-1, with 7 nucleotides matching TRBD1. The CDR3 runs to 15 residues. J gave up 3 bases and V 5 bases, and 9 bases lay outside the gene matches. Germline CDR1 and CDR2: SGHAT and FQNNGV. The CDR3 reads CASSLGGTVDTEAFF. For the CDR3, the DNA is TGTGCCAGCAGCCTAGGGGGGACAGTCGACACTGAAGCTTTCTTT. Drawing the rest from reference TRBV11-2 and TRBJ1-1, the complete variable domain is EAGVAQSPRYKIIEKRQSVAFWCNPISGHATLYWYQQILGQGPKLLIQFQNNGVVDDSQLPKDRFSAERLKGVDSTLKIQPAKLEDSAVYLCASSLGGTVDTEAFFGQGTRLTVV.

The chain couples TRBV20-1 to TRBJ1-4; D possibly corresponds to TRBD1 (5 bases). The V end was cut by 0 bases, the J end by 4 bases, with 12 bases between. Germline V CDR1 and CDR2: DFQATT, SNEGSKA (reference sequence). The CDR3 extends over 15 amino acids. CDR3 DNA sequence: TGCAGTGCTAGAGATCTGACAGACGATAATGAAAAACTGTTTTTT. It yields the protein CSARDLTDDNEKLFF.

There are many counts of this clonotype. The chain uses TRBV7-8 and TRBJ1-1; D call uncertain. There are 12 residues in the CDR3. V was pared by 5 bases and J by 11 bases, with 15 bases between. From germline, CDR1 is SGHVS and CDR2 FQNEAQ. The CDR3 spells CASSGGWGAAFF. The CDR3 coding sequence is TGTGCCAGCAGCGGAGGTTGGGGAGCGGCTTTCTTT.

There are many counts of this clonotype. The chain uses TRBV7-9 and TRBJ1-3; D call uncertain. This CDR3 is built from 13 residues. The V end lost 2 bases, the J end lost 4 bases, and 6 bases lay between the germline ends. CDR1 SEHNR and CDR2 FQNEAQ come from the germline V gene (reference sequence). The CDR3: CASSLSLGNTIYF. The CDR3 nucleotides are TGTGCCAGCAGCTTATCACTGGGAAACACCATATATTTT.

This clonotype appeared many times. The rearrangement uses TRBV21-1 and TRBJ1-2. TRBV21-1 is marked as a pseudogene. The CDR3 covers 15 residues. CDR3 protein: CASSKWCRGFYGYTF. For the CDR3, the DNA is TGTGCCAGCAGCAAATGGTGTCGGGGATTCTATGGCTACACCTTC.

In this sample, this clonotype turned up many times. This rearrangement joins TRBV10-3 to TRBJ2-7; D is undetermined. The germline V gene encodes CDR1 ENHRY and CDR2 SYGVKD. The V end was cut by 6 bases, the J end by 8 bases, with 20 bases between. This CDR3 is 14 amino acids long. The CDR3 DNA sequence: TGTGCCATCAGCGGTCAATCAAGTTTGTATAAGCAGTACTTC. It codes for CAISGQSSLYKQYF.

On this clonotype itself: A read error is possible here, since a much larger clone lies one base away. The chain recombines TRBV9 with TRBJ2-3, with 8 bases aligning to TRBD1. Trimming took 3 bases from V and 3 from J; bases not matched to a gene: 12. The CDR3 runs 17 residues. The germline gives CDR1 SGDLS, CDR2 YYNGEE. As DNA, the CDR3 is TGTGCCAGCAGCGCTCGCCCGGACAGGGTCCGGACAGATACGCAGTATTTT. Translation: CASSARPDRVRTDTQYF.

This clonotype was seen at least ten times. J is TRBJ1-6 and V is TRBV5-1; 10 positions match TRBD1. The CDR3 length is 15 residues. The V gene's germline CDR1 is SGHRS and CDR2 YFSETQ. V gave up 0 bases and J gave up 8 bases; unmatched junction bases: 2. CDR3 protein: CASSLGGTGDSPLHF. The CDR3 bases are TGCGCCAGCAGCTTGGGGGGGACAGGGGATTCACCCCTCCACTTT. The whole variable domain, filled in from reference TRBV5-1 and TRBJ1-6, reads KAGVTQTPRYLIKTRGQQVTLSCSPISGHRSVSWYQQTPGQGLQFLFEYFSETQRNKGNFPGRFSGRQFSNSRSEMNVSTLELGDSALYLCASSLGGTGDSPLHFGNGTRLTVT.

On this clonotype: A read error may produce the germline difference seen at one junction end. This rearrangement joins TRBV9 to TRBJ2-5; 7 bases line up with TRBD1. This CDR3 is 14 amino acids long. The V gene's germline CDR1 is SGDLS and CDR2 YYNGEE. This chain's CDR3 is CANSAQMTGETQYF. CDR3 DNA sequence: TGTGCCAACAGCGCCCAGATGACAGGGGAGACCCAGTACTTC.

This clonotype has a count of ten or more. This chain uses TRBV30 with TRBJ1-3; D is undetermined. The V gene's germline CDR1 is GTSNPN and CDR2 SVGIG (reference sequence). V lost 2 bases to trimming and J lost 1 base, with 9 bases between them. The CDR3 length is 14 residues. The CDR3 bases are TGTGCCTGGAGTCGGAAGGCGTCTGGAAACACCATATATTTT. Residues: CAWSRKASGNTIYF.

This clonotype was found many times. CDR3 sequence: CASSPGVGAGQGHYTF. In DNA, the CDR3 is TGTGCCAGCAGCCCAGGGGTAGGGGCAGGACAGGGCCACTACACCTTC. The V call is TRBV7-2, the J call TRBJ1-2; 8 nucleotides agree with TRBD1. CDR3 length: 16 amino acids. Germline-derived CDR1 and CDR2 are SGHTA and FQGNSA. Unmatched junction bases numbered 18, after V lost 5 bases and J lost 10 bases.

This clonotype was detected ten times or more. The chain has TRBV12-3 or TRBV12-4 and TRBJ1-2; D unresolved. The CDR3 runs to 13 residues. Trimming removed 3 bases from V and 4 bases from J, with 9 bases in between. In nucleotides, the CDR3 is TGTGCCAGCAGTTTCCAGCGTGGCTATGGCTACACCTTC. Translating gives CASSFQRGYGYTF.

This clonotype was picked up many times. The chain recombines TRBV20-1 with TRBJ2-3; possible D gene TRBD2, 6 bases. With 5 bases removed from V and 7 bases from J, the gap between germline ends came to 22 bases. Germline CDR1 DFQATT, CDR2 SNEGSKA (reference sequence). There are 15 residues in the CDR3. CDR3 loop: CSAGDPGLRLNTQYF. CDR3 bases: TGCAGTGCTGGGGACCCGGGACTTCGCCTCAATACGCAGTATTTT.